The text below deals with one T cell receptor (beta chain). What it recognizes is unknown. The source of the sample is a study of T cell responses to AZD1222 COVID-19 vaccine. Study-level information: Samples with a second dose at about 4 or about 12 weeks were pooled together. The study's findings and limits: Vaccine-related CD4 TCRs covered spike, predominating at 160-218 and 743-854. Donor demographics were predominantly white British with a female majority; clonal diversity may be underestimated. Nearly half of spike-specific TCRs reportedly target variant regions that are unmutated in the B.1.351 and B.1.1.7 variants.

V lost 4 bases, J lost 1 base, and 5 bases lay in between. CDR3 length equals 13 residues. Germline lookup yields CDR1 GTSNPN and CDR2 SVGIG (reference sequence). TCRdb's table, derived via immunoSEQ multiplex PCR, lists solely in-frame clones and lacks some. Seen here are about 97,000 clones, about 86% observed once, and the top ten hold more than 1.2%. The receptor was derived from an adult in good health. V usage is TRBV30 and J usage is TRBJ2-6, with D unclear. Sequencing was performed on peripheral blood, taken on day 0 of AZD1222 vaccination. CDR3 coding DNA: TGTGCCTGGACAAAATCTGGGGCCAACGTCCTGACTTTC. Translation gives CAWTKSGANVLTF.